This T cell receptor beta chain originates from a study of T-cell reconstitution after alpha-beta-depleted transplantation in children. Researchers prepared the TCRbeta library using unique molecular identifiers, the study reports. TCRdb reprocessed the PCR reads with MiXCR, giving one entry per CDR3 protein. The sample shows more than 550,000 distinct CDR3 sequences, about 11% of them seen only once. There are 19 residues in the CDR3. Trimming removed 3 bases from V and 2 bases from J; junction bases left unmatched: 8. The germline V gene encodes CDR1 ENHRY and CDR2 SYGVKD. The source is a human donor who donated a stem cell graft to a child with acute myeloid leukemia. The chain recombines TRBV10-3 with TRBJ2-1, with 15 bases aligning to TRBD2. Sequencing used PBMCs from the stem cell graft donor, obtained from the stem cell graft. CDR3 loop: CAISEGLAGGLSAYNEQFF. The CDR3 coding sequence is TGTGCCATCAGTGAAGGACTAGCGGGAGGGCTTAGCGCCTACAATGAGCAGTTCTTC.